A selection of T cell receptor beta chains follows, all from one sample in a study of cytomegalovirus exposure and HLA in healthy donors. The repertoire was sequenced with immunoSEQ multiplex PCR; TCRdb's copy has only in-frame clones and lacks some. Altogether around 150,000 clones are present, 82% being singletons, with the ten largest covering approximately 1.5%. Sample: PBMCs. The source is a man aged 30 to 39 in good health and CMV-seropositive. Both conserved end residues are trimmed from each CDR3.

CDR3 protein,CDR3 length,V gene
ASSAGTSGNSYQETQY,16,TRBV7-3
AWSVKGRTEAF,11,TRBV30
ASSLDGSYEQY,11,TRBV11-1
ASSLAPQGEKLF,12,TRBV7-6
ASSFLGQLGSNQPQH,15,TRBV28
ASSPRGLDTEAF,12,TRBV18
ASSIGLAGGSGTYEQY,16,TRBV19
ASSHSEDTQY,10,TRBV5-1
ASGGSDTQETQY,12,TRBV10-2
ASSLPGGGLNTEAF,14,TRBV7-9
AWSVSRDLNEQF,12,TRBV30